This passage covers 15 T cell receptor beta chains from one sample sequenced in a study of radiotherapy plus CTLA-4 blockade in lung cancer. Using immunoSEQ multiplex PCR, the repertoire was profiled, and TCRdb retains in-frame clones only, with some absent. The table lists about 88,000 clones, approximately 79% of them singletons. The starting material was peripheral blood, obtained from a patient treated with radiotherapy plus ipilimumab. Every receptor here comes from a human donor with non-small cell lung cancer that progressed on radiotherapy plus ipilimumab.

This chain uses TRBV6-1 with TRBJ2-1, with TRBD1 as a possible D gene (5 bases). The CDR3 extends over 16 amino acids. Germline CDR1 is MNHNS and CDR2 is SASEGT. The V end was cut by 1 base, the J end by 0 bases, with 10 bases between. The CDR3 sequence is CASSEGPGLSYNEQFF. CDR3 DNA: TGTGCCAGCAGTGAAGGACCAGGGCTCTCCTACAATGAGCAGTTCTTC.

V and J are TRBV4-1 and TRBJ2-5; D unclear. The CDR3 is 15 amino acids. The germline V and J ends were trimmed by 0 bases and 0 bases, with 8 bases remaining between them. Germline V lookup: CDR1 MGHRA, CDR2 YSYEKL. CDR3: CASSQDLDDQETQYF. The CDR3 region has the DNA TGCGCCAGCAGCCAAGATTTAGACGACCAAGAGACCCAGTACTTC.

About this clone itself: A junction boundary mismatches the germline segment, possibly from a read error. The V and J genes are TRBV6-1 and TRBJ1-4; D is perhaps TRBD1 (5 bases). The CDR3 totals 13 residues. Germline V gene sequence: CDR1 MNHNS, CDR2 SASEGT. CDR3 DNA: TGTGTCAGCAGTGTAGGGACGGCTGAAAAACTGTTTTTT. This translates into CVSSVGTAEKLFF.

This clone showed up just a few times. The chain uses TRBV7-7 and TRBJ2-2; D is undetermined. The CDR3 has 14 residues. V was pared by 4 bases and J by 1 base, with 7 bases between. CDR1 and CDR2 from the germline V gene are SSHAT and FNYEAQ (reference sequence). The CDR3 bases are TGTGCCAGCAGCTCTGGGAAGAACACCGGGGAGCTGTTTTTT. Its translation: CASSSGKNTGELFF.

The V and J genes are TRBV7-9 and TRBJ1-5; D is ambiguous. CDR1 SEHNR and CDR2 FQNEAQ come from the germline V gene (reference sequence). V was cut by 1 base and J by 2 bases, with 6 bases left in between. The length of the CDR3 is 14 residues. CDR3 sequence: CASSLGRRNQPQHF. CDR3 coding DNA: TGTGCCAGCAGCTTAGGCCGGCGCAATCAGCCCCAGCATTTT.

CDR3 in DNA: TGTGCCAGTAGTATCAGCGGGATCCCCGGGGAGCTGTTTTTT. Residues: CASSISGIPGELFF. The V gene is TRBV19, the J gene TRBJ2-2; 7 bases line up with TRBD2. With 3 bases clipped from V and 6 bases from J, the junction kept 4 bases outside the gene matches. Germline values: CDR1 LNHDA, CDR2 SQIVND (reference sequence). The CDR3 contains 14 residues.

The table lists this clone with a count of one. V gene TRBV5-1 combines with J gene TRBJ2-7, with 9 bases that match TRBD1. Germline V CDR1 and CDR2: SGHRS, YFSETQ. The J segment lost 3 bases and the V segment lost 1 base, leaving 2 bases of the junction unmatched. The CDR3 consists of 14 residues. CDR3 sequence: CASSLRGQGYEQYF. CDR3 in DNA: TGCGCCAGCAGCTTGAGGGGACAGGGCTACGAGCAGTACTTC.

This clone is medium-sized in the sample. CDR3 region: CASSVDQVPYEQYF. The CDR3 DNA sequence: TGTGCCAGCAGCGTAGACCAGGTCCCCTACGAGCAGTACTTC. J is TRBJ2-7 and V is TRBV9; D remains unclear. This CDR3 spans 14 amino acids. CDR1 SGDLS and CDR2 YYNGEE come from the germline V gene. The germline V and J ends were trimmed by 0 bases and 2 bases, with 9 bases remaining between them.

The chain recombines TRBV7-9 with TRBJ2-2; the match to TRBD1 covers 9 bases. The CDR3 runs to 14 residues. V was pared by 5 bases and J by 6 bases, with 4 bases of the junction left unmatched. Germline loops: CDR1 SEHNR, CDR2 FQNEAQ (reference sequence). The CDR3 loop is CASSPRQGAGELFF. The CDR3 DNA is TGTGCCAGCAGCCCAAGACAGGGGGCCGGGGAGCTGTTTTTT.

Here the CDR3 reads CASSRTPGQDEKLFF. In DNA, the CDR3 is TGTGCCAGCAGTAGGACCCCGGGACAGGATGAAAAACTGTTTTTT. The V gene is TRBV2, the J gene TRBJ1-4; 8 nucleotides match TRBD1. Germline-derived CDR1 and CDR2 are SNHLY and FYNNEI. This CDR3 has 15 residues. V shed 5 bases and J 6 bases; nucleotides not matched to a gene: 8.

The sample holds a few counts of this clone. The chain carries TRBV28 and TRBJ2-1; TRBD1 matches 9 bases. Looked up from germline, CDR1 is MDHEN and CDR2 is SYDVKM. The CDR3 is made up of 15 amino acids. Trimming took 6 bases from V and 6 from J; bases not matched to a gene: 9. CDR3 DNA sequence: TGTGCCAGCAGGTCCCGGGACAGGGAAATCAATGAGCAGTTCTTC. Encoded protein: CASRSRDREINEQFF.

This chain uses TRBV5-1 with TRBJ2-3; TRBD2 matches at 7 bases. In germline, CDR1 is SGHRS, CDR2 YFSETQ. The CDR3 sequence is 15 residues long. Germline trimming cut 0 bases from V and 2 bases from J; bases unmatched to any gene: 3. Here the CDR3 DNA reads TGCGCCAGCAGCTTGGAGCGGGGTCCCACAGATACGCAGTATTTT. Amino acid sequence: CASSLERGPTDTQYF. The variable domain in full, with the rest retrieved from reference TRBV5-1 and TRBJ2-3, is KAGVTQTPRYLIKTRGQQVTLSCSPISGHRSVSWYQQTPGQGLQFLFEYFSETQRNKGNFPGRFSGRQFSNSRSEMNVSTLELGDSALYLCASSLERGPTDTQYFGPGTRLTVL.

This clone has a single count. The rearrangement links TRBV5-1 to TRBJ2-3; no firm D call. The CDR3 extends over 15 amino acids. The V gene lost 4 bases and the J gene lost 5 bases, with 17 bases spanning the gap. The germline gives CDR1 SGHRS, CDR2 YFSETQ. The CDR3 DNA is TGCGCCAGCAGCCGGACGGCTGCACGCGGAGATACGCAGTATTTT. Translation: CASSRTAARGDTQYF.

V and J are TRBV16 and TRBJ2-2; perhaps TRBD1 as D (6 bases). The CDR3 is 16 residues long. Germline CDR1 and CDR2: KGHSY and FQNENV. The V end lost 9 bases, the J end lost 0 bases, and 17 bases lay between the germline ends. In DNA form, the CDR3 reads TGTGCCAGGAGTAAACAGGGACCTTCGAACACCGGGGAGCTGTTTTTT. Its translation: CARSKQGPSNTGELFF.

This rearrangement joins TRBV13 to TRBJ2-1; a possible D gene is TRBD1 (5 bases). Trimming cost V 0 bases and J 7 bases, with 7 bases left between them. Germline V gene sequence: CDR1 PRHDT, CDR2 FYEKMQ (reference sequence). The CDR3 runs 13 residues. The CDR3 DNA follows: TGTGCCAGCAGCTTAGGGCAGGGAAATGAGCAGTTCTTC. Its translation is CASSLGQGNEQFF.